Sequencing of this T cell receptor (beta chain) was carried out in a study of blood T cells in healthy people across ages. The CDR3 runs 20 residues. The germline V gene has CDR1 SGHVS and CDR2 FQNEAQ. After removal of 4 bases from V and 1 base from J, the junction contained 20 bases not matched to a gene. For the second PCR, which ran for roughly 7 to 11 cycles, a sample-barcoded 5' primer and a J-beta primer mix were used. One entry per CDR3 protein, called by TCRdb with MiXCR from the 5' RACE reads. The sample records around 790,000 distinct CDR3 sequences, approximately 44% being singletons. Isolation recovered at least 6 million PBMCs from every sample. Every sample gave at least 5.5 micrograms of total RNA when it was extracted. General study results and limits: What prevented conclusive comparison of naive and antigen-experienced cells was that PBMCs were unsorted.

As to this clonotype: The target antigen is unknown.

The source material was blood. The rearrangement links TRBV7-8 to TRBJ2-7, with 9 bases aligning to TRBD2. The clonotype was recovered from a man aged 55 to 70 in good health. CDR3 bases: TGTGCCAGCAGCTGGGAGGCCCTAAGCGGGGGGCACCCCCGTTCCTACGAGCAGTACTTC. It is translated as CASSWEALSGGHPRSYEQYF. The complete variable domain, with remaining parts taken from reference TRBV7-8 and TRBJ2-7, reads GAGVSQSPRYKVAKRGQDVALRCDPISGHVSLFWYQQALGQGPEFLTYFQNEAQLDKSGLPSDRFFAERPEGSVSTLKIQRTQQEDSAVYLCASSWEALSGGHPRSYEQYFGPGTRLTVT.